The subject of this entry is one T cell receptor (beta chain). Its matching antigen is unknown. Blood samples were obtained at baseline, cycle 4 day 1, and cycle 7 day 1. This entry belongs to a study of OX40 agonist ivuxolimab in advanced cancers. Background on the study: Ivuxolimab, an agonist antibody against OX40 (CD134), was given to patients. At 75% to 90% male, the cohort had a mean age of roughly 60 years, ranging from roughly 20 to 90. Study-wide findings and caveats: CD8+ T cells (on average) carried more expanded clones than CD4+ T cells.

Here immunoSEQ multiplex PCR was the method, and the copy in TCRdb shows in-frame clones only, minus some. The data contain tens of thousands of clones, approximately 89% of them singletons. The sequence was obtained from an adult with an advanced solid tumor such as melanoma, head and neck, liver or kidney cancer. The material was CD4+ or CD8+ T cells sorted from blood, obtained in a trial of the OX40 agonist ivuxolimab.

In nucleotides, the CDR3 is TGTGCCAGCAGCTTGGCTGGGCAGCGTTTCGAGCAGTACTTC. This codes for CASSLAGQRFEQYF. The chain is built from TRBV5-4 and TRBJ2-7; no clear D. Trimming took off 0 bases at V and 6 bases at J, with 13 bases between the two ends. The CDR3 totals 14 residues. CDR1 SGHNT and CDR2 YYREEE come from the germline V gene (reference sequence). The variable domain in full, with the rest retrieved from reference TRBV5-4 and TRBJ2-7, is ETGVTQSPTHLIKTRGQQVTLRCSSQSGHNTVSWYQQALGQGPQFIFQYYREEENGRGNFPPRFSGLQFPNYSSELNVNALELDDSALYLCASSLAGQRFEQYFGPGTRLTVT.